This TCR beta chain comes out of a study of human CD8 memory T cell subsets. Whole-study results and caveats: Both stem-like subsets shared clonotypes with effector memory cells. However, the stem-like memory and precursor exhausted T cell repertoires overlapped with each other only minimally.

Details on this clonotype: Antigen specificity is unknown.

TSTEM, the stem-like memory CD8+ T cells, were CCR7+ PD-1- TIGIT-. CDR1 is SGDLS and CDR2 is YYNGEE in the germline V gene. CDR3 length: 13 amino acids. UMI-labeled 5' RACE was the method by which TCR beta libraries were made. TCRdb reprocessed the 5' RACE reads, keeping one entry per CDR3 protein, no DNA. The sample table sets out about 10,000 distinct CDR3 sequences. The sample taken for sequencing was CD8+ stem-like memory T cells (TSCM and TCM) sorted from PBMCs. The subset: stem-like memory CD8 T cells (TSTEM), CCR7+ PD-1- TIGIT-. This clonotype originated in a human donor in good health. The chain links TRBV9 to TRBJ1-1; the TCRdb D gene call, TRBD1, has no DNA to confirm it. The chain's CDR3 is CASSPEINTEAFF.